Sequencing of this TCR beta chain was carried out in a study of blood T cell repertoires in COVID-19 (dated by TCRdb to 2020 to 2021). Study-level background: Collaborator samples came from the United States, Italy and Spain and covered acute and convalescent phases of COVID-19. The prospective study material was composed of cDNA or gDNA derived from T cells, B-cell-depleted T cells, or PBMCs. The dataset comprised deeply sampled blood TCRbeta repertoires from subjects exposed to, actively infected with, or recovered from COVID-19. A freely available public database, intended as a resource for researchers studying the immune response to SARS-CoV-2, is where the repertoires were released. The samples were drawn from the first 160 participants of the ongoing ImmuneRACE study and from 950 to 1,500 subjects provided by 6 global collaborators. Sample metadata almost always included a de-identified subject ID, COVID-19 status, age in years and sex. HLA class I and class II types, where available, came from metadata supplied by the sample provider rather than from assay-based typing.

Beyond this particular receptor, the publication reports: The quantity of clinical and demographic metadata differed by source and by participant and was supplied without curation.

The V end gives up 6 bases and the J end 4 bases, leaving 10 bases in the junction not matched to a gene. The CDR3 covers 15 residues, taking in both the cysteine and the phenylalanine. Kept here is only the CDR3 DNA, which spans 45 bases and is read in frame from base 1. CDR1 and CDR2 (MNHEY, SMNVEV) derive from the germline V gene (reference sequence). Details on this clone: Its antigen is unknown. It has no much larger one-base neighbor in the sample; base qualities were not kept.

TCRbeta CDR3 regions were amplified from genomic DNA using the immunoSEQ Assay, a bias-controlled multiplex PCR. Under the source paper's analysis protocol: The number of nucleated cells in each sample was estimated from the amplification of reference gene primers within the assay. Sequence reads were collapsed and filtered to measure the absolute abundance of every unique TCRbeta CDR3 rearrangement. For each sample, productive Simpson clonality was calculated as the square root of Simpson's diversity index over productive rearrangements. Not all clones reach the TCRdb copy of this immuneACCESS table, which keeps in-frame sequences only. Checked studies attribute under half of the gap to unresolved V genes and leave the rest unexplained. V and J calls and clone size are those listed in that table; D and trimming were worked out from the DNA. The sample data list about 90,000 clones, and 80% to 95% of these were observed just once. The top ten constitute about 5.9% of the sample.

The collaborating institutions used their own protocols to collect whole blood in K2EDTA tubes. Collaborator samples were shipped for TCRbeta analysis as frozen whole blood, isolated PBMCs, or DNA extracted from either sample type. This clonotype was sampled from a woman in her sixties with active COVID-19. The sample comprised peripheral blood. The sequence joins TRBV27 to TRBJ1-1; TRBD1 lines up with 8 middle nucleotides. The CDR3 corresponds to CASRLTGEISTEAFF. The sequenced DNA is TGTGCCAGCAGACTGACAGGGGAGATTAGCACTGAAGCTTTCTTT.